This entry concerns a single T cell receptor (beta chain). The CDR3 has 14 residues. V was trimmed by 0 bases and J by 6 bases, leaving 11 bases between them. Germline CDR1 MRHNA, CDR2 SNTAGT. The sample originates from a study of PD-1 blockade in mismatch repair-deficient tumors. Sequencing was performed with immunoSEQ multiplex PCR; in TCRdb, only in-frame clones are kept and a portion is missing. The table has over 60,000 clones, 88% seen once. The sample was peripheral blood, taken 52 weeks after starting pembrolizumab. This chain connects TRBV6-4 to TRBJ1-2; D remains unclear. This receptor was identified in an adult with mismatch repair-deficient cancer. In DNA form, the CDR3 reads TGTGCCAGCAGTGACTCGTCAGAGAGTAATGGCTACACCTTC. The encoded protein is CASSDSSESNGYTF.